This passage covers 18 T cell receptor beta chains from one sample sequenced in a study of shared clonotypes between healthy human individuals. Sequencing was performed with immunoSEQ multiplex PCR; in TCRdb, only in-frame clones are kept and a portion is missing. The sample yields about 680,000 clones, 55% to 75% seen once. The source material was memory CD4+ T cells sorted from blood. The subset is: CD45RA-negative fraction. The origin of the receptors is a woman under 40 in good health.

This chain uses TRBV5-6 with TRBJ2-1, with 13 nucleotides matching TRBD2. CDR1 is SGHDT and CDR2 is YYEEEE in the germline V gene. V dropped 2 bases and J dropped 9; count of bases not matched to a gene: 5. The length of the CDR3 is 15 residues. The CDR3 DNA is TGTGCCAGCAGCTTTAGGACTAGCGGGAGTCCTGAGCAGTTCTTC. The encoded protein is CASSFRTSGSPEQFF.

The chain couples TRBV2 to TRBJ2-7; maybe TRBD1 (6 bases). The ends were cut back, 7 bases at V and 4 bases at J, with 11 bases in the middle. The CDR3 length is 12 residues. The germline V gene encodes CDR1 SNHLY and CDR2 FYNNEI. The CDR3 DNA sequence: TGTGCCAGCACGGACAGTCCGTACGAGCAGTACTTC. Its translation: CASTDSPYEQYF.

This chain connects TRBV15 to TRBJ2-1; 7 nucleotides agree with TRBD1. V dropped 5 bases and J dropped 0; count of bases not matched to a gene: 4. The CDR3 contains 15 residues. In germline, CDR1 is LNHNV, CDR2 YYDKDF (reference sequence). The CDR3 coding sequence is TGTGCCACCAGCGACAGGGCTAGCTCCTACAATGAGCAGTTCTTC. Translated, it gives CATSDRASSYNEQFF.

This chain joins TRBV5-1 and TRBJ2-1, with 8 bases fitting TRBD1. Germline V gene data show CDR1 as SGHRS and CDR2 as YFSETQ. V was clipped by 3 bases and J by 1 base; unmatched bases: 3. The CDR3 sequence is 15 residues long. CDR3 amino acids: CASSYDRGSYNEQFF. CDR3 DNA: TGCGCCAGCAGCTATGACAGGGGATCCTACAATGAGCAGTTCTTC.

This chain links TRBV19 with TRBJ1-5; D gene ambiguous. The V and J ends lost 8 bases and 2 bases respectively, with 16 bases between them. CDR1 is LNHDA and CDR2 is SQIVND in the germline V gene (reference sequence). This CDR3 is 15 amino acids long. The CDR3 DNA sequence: TGTGCCAGTCGACGGCGGGGAGGCGGCAATCAGCCCCAGCATTTT. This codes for CASRRRGGGNQPQHF.

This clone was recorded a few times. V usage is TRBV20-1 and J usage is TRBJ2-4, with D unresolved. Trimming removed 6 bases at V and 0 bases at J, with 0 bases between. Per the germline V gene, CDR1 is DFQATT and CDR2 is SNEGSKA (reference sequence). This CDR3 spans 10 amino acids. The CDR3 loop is CSAAKNIQYF. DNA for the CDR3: TGCAGTGCAGCCAAAAACATTCAGTACTTC.

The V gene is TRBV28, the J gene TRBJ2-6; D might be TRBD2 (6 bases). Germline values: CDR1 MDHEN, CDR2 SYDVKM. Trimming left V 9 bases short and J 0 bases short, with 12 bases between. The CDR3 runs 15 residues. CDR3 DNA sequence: TGTGCCAGTATCGGAGGGTTCTCTGGGGCCAACGTCCTGACTTTC. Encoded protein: CASIGGFSGANVLTF. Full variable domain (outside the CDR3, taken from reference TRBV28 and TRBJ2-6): DVKVTQSSRYLVKRTGEKVFLECVQDMDHENMFWYRQDPGLGLRLIYFSYDVKMKEKGDIPEGYSVSREKKERFSLILESASTNQTSMYLCASIGGFSGANVLTFGAGSRLTVL.

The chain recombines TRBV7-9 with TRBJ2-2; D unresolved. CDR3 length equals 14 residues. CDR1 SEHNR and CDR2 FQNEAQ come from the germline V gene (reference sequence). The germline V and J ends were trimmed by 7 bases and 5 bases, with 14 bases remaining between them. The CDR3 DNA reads TGTGCCAGCAAAGGTCTACCCCTAACCGGGGAGCTGTTTTTT. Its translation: CASKGLPLTGELFF.

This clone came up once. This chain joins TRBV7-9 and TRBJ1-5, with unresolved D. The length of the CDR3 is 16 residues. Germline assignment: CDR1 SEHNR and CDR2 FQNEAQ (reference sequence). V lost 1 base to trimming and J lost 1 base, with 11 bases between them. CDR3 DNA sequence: TGTGCCAGCAGCTTAGGTCACCAGGAGAGCAATCAGCCCCAGCATTTT. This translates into CASSLGHQESNQPQHF.

The CDR3 spells CASSFAGGDGEQFF. As DNA, the CDR3 is TGTGCCAGCAGCTTCGCGGGAGGGGACGGGGAGCAGTTCTTC. The chain recombines TRBV5-4 with TRBJ2-1; 9 positions match TRBD2. CDR3 size: 14 residues. Germline V gives CDR1 SGHNT, CDR2 YYREEE (reference sequence). V trimming: 2 bases; J trimming: 10 bases; junction bases outside the gene matches: 7.

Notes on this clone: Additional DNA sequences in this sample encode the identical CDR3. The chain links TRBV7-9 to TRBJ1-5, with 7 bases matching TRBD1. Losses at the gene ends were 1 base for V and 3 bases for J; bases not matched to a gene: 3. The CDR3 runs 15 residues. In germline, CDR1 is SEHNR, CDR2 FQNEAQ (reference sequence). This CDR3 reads CASSLGQGDNQPQHF. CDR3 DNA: TGTGCCAGCAGCTTAGGGCAGGGGGACAATCAGCCCCAGCATTTT.

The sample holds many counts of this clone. CDR3 in amino acids: CASSHDSSYNEQFF. CDR3 coding DNA: TGCGCCAGCAGCCACGACTCCTCCTACAATGAGCAGTTCTTC. The chain carries TRBV10-2 and TRBJ2-1; D is unresolved. Per germline, CDR1 WSHSY and CDR2 SAAADI. Trimming took off 6 bases at V and 0 bases at J, with 9 bases between the two ends. The CDR3 consists of 14 residues.

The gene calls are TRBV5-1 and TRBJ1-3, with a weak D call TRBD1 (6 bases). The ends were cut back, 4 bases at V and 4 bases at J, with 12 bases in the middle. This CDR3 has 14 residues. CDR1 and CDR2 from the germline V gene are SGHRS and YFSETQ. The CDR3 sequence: CASSPGHEGNTIYF. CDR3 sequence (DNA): TGCGCCAGCAGCCCGGGACACGAAGGAAACACCATATATTTT.

The CDR3 here is CASTRTLLGGDTQYF. The CDR3 DNA reads as TGTGCCAGCACCCGGACGCTGCTGGGGGGAGATACGCAGTATTTT. This rearrangement joins TRBV5-8 to TRBJ2-3; a weak D match, TRBD2 (6 bases). Germline CDR1 reads SGHTS; CDR2 reads YDEGEE. The CDR3 is 15 residues long. The V gene lost 6 bases and the J gene lost 5 bases, with 19 bases spanning the gap.

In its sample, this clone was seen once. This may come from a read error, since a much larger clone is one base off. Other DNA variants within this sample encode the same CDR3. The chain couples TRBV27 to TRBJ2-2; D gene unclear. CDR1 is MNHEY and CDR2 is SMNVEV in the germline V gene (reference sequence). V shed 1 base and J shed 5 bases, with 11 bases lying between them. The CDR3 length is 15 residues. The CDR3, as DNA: TGTGCCAGCAGTTTATTGGGTAGGTTAACCGGGGAGCTGTTTTTT. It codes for CASSLLGRLTGELFF.

For the CDR3, the DNA is TGTGCCAGCACTTTTGATCCAGGAAACACCATATATTTT. Amino acids: CASTFDPGNTIYF. This sequence joins TRBV6-1 and TRBJ1-3, with unresolved D. The CDR3 extends over 13 amino acids. V was trimmed by 7 bases and J by 4 bases, leaving 11 bases between them. Germline CDR1 MNHNS, CDR2 SASEGT.

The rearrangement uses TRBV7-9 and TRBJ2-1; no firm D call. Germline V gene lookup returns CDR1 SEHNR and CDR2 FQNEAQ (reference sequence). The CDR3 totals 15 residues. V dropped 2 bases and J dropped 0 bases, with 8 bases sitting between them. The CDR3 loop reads CASSLFSSSYNEQFF. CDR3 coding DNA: TGTGCCAGCAGCTTATTCTCTAGCTCCTACAATGAGCAGTTCTTC.

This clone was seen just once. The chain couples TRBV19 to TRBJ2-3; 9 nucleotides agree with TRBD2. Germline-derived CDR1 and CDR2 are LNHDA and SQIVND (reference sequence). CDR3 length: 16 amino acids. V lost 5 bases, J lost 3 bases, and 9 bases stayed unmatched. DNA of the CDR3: TGTGCCAGTAGTCGATTAGCGGGAGCGGAGACAGATACGCAGTATTTT. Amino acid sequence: CASSRLAGAETDTQYF.